This is a list of T cell receptor beta chains from one sample in a study of cytomegalovirus exposure and HLA in healthy donors. Some clones are missing from TCRdb's copy, which holds only in-frame ones; the method was immunoSEQ multiplex PCR. The repertoire has approximately 120,000 clones, approximately 81% of them found once; the top ten carry 3% to 4%. Sequences were obtained from PBMCs. Receptor source: a man between 18 and 35 years old in good health and CMV-seropositive. The CDR3 runs from the conserved cysteine through the conserved F or W. D genes are given only for firm matches. The size entry is marked missing in some rows and otherwise reads once, few, many or a size class.

V gene	D gene	clone size	J gene	CDR3 DNA	CDR3 protein
TRBV6-5	TRBD1	once	TRBJ1-1	TGTGCCAGCAGTAATCCGGGACAGGGGAACACTGAAGCTTTCTTT	CASSNPGQGNTEAFF
TRBV27	.	.	TRBJ1-5	TGTGCCAGCAGTTCGAATGGACGGGAGGTGGACAATCAGCCCCAGCATTTT	CASSSNGREVDNQPQHF
TRBV29-1	TRBD1	.	TRBJ1-1	TGCAGCGGTACAGGGGGCAGGAACACTGAAGCTTTCTTT	CSGTGGRNTEAFF
TRBV6-6	.	.	TRBJ2-2	TGTGCCAGCAGATGGGGGGCGAACACCGGGGAGCTGTTTTTT	CASRWGANTGELFF
TRBV4-2	TRBD1	.	TRBJ1-1	TGTGCCAGCAGCCAAGTTAACAGGGGGAGTGCTGAAGCTTTCTTT	CASSQVNRGSAEAFF
TRBV25-1	.	.	TRBJ1-2	TGTGCCAGCAGCCCGACAGAAGGGGTAGGCTACACCTTC	CASSPTEGVGYTF
TRBV2	TRBD2	.	TRBJ2-5	TGTGCCAGCAGTCTCGGACTAGCGGGAGAGGTCGGGGAGACCCAGTACTTC	CASSLGLAGEVGETQYF
TRBV19	.	.	TRBJ2-7	TGTGCCAGTAGTGTTGACCTTGGTGGACTACTCATCGAGCAGTACTTC	CASSVDLGGLLIEQYF
TRBV5-8	.	.	TRBJ2-3	TGTGCCAGCAGCTTGGTAGTCCAGGCCGTCATTAGCACAGATACGCAGTATTTT	CASSLVVQAVISTDTQYF
TRBV25-1	TRBD1	.	TRBJ1-6	TGTGCCAGCAGTGGGACGACAGGGGGAAATTCACCCCTCCACTTT	CASSGTTGGNSPLHF
TRBV19	.	.	TRBJ2-2	TGTGCCACCTCCGAGAACACCGGGGGGCTGTTTTTT	CATSENTGGLFF
TRBV12-5	TRBD1	once	TRBJ1-5	TGTGCTAGTGCCAAGGGACAGGGGGACGGTCAGCCCCAGCATTTT	CASAKGQGDGQPQHF
TRBV19	TRBD1	.	TRBJ1-5	TGTGCCAGTAGTCCCCCGATTACAGGGGGCGGCTATAGCAATCAGCCCCAGCATTTT	CASSPPITGGGYSNQPQHF
TRBV19	TRBD1	.	TRBJ1-5	TGTGCCAGTAGCTCAAACAGGGGGTTGAGTCAGCCCCAGCATTTT	CASSSNRGLSQPQHF